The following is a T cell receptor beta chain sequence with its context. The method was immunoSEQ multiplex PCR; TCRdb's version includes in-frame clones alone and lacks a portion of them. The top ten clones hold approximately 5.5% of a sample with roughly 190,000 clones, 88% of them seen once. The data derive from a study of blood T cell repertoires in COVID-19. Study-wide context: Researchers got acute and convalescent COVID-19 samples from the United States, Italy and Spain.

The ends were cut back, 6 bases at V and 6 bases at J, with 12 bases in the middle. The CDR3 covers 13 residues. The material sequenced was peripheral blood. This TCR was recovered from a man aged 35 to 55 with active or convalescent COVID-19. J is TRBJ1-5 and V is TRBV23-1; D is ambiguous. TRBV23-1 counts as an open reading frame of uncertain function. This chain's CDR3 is CASRYTDGQPQHF. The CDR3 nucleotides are TGCGCCAGCAGATACACAGACGGTCAGCCCCAGCATTTT.